This T cell receptor beta chain appears in the sequencing data of a study of multiple sclerosis patients with progressive multifocal leukoencephalopathy. General study points: Less diverse TRB repertoires were suggested in most PML patients.

The V gene's germline CDR1 is KGHSH and CDR2 LQKENI. V gave up 5 bases and J gave up 0 bases, with 10 bases separating them. The CDR3 loop spans 14 amino acids. Turning to this clone: The antigen is not known. This sample also contains other DNA sequences that code for the same CDR3.

Noted time point: time of PML onset. Natalizumab-treated patients developed PML between about 16 and 60 months into natalizumab therapy. Each PCR contained spiked synthetic TR CDR3 controls spanning every V-J pairing. Clones were read by immunoSEQ multiplex PCR, and TCRdb kept only the in-frame ones, dropping some. The sample includes roughly 32,000 clones, about 87% of them seen just once. The receptor's source is a woman aged 40 to 50 with progressive multifocal leukoencephalopathy. The sample consisted of PBMCs, taken from a patient treated with natalizumab. The chain employs TRBV18 and TRBJ1-1; D is undetermined. The CDR3 DNA reads TGTGCCAGCTCAGCGGCTATTTTGAACACTGAAGCTTTCTTT. Protein sequence: CASSAAILNTEAFF. The whole variable domain, filled in from reference TRBV18 and TRBJ1-1, reads NAGVMQNPRHLVRRRGQEARLRCSPMKGHSHVYWYRQLPEEGLKFMVYLQKENIIDESGMPKERFSAEFPKEGPSILRIQQVVRGDSAAYFCASSAAILNTEAFFGQGTRLTVV.